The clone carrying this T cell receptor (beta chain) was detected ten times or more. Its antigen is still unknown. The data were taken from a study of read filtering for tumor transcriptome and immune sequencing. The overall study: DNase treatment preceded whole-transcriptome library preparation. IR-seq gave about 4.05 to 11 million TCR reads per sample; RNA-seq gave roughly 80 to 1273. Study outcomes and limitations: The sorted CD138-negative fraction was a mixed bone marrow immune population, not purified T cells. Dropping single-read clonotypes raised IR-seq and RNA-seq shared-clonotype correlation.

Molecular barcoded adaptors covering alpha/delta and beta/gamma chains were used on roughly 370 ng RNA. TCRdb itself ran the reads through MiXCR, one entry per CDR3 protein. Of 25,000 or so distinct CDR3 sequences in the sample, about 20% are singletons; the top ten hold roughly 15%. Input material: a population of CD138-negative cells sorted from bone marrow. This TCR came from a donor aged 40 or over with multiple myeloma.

CDR3 bases: TGCAGTGTTGGAAGCTACAATGAGCAGTTCTTC. Translated, it gives CSVGSYNEQFF. The V gene is TRBV20-1, the J gene TRBJ2-1; D remains ambiguous. V was shortened by 7 bases and J by 3 bases, with 7 bases between the two germline ends. Germline V gene sequence: CDR1 DFQATT, CDR2 SNEGSKA (reference sequence). The length of the CDR3 is 11 residues.